The clone carrying this TCR beta chain was recorded a few times. Its antigen remains unidentified. This record belongs to a study of T cell repertoires in cytomegalovirus infection. Across the study: Through public TCR beta signatures, both CMV infection and matching HLA type were indicated.

V lost 4 bases and J lost 1; bases outside the gene matches: 5. The CDR3 runs 16 residues. Per germline, CDR1 SGHDN and CDR2 FVKESK. Study findings and constraints: Cumulative public TCR beta family frequency identified carriers of CMV plus the relevant HLA. Ex vivo, HLA-C-restricted CMV-specific TCR beta clonotypes prevailed over the rest of the response.

TCRdb recomputed calls from the reads with MiXCR, one row per CDR3 protein. Of fewer than 200,000 distinct CDR3 sequences listed, about 21% are singletons. This chain connects TRBV14 to TRBJ2-1; TRBD1 aligns across 9 bases. Sequenced input: PBMCs. The clonotype comes from a human donor in good health (CMV status not recorded). Some clones in this sample may be carry-over from other donors' samples. The CDR3 coding sequence is TGTGCCAGCAGCCTCCGGACAGGGGCGTCCTACAATGAGCAGTTCTTC. It specifies CASSLRTGASYNEQFF.